The 23 T cell receptor beta chains presented below share a single source sample, sequenced in a study of T-cell memory formation after mild COVID-19. MiXCR, run by TCRdb on the 5' RACE reads, gives a single entry per CDR3 protein. The table shows about 360,000 distinct CDR3 sequences, with approximately 15% occurring only once. Sequenced: PBMCs or a T cell subset sorted from them (not recorded which). These TCRs come from a man aged 18 to 30 who had mild COVID-19 (a few samples of this study predate the infection). Cell type and time point are not known.

The sample holds many counts of this clonotype. The chain combines TRBV20-1 with TRBJ2-3; 8 bases fit TRBD1. Losses at the gene ends were 6 bases for V and 4 bases for J; bases not matched to a gene: 6. The V gene's germline CDR1 is DFQATT and CDR2 SNEGSKA (reference sequence). This CDR3 is 13 amino acids long. The CDR3: CSARTGQADTQYF. The CDR3 DNA follows: TGCAGTGCGAGGACAGGGCAGGCAGATACGCAGTATTTT.

There are a few counts of this clonotype. This chain uses TRBV2 with TRBJ2-2; D remains ambiguous. The CDR3 sequence is 17 residues long. CDR1 SNHLY and CDR2 FYNNEI come from the germline V gene. V was trimmed by 2 bases and J by 0 bases, leaving 13 bases between them. This CDR3 is CASSEFFRSPNTGELFF. CDR3 in DNA: TGTGCCAGCAGTGAATTTTTCCGCTCCCCGAACACCGGGGAGCTGTTTTTT.

This clonotype has more than one count but fewer than ten. The chain has TRBV6-6 and TRBJ2-3; 11 positions agree with TRBD2. The CDR3 runs 18 residues. Germline V gene sequence: CDR1 MNHNY, CDR2 SVGAGI (reference sequence). Unmatched junction bases numbered 14, after V lost 6 bases and J lost 3 bases. The CDR3 here is CASRDRLAGPSFTDTQYF. In nucleotides, the CDR3 is TGTGCCAGCAGGGATAGACTAGCGGGGCCCTCATTTACAGATACGCAGTATTTT.

This clonotype was counted only a few times. The chain uses TRBV4-2 and TRBJ1-2; D not resolved. This CDR3 contains 16 residues. Per germline, CDR1 LGHNA and CDR2 YNFKEQ. The ends were cut back, 0 bases at V and 7 bases at J, with 18 bases in the middle. This CDR3 reads CASSQEGNGRFFGYTF. The CDR3 nucleotides are TGTGCCAGCAGCCAAGAAGGAAATGGACGCTTTTTTGGCTACACCTTC.

The genes are TRBV27 and TRBJ2-1; 8 bases are a match to TRBD2. The V gene end was trimmed by 6 bases and the J gene end by 7 bases; junction bases not matched to a gene: 8. The CDR3 is 14 residues long. Germline CDR1 MNHEY, CDR2 SMNVEV (reference sequence). CDR3 sequence reads: CASSRSGARNEQFF. In DNA, the CDR3 is TGTGCCAGCAGCCGTAGCGGGGCCCGAAATGAGCAGTTCTTC.

The chain is built from TRBV6-6 and TRBJ2-2; no reliable D call. This CDR3 has 14 amino acids. V lost 5 bases to trimming and J lost 9 bases, with 16 bases between them. Germline V gene data show CDR1 as MNHNY and CDR2 as SVGAGI (reference sequence). This CDR3 is CASSPPKRSRELFF. The CDR3, as DNA: TGTGCCAGCAGTCCCCCAAAACGTAGCCGGGAGCTGTTTTTT.

This clonotype was observed a handful of times. The chain joins TRBV5-1 to TRBJ2-1, with TRBD2 matching 12 bases. Germline lookup yields CDR1 SGHRS and CDR2 YFSETQ. CDR3 length: 18 amino acids. Germline trimming cut 6 bases from V and 2 bases from J; bases unmatched to any gene: 12. The CDR3 nucleotides are TGCGCCAGCAATAATGACTTACTAGCGGGGGGAGCCTACAATGAGCAGTTCTTC. Translated: CASNNDLLAGGAYNEQFF.

In this sample, this clonotype turned up many times. This chain joins TRBV5-1 and TRBJ2-5; a possible D gene is TRBD1 (6 bases). V lost 4 bases, J lost 0 bases, and 10 bases lay in between. The CDR3 contains 14 residues. Germline CDR1 SGHRS, CDR2 YFSETQ. CDR3 in DNA: TGCGCCAGCAGCCCACAGGGTAACCAAGAGACCCAGTACTTC. Translated: CASSPQGNQETQYF.

This clonotype was detected only a few times. The rearrangement links TRBV20-1 to TRBJ1-5, with 7 bases identical to TRBD1. This CDR3 is 14 amino acids long. V shed 6 bases, J shed 3 bases, and the junction held 8 bases outside the gene matches. Germline CDR1 DFQATT, CDR2 SNEGSKA (reference sequence). The CDR3 DNA reads TGCAGTGCCAGGGGGGCAGGTGACAATCAGCCCCAGCATTTT. Amino acid sequence: CSARGAGDNQPQHF.

This clonotype was seen a handful of times. The genes are TRBV9 and TRBJ2-7; TRBD1 might be the D (5 bases). Germline assignment: CDR1 SGDLS and CDR2 YYNGEE. This CDR3 region has 14 residues. Trimming took off 0 bases at V and 1 base at J, with 8 bases between the two ends. CDR3 in amino acids: CASSVGKGSYEQYF. CDR3 sequence (DNA): TGTGCCAGCAGCGTAGGAAAGGGGTCCTACGAGCAGTACTTC.

Many counts were recorded for this clonotype. The chain combines TRBV7-9 with TRBJ2-2; D is possibly TRBD2 (5 bases). The CDR3 runs 14 residues. The germline CDR1 and CDR2 sequences are SEHNR and FQNEAQ (reference sequence). V lost 5 bases to trimming and J lost 5 bases, with 12 bases between them. The DNA of the CDR3 is TGTGCCAGCAGCACGGGCCGGAGGACCGGGGAGCTGTTTTTT. This encodes CASSTGRRTGELFF.

This clonotype has more than one count but fewer than ten. V and J are TRBV15 and TRBJ2-3; perhaps TRBD1 as D (6 bases). In germline, CDR1 is LNHNV, CDR2 YYDKDF (reference sequence). This CDR3 has 14 residues. With 0 bases removed from V and 3 bases from J, the gap between germline ends came to 7 bases. CDR3 in DNA: TGTGCCACCAGCAGAGATCAGGGGACAGATACGCAGTATTTT. Amino acids: CATSRDQGTDTQYF.

This clonotype was counted only a few times. The chain links TRBV4-3 to TRBJ2-7; no reliable D call. The ends were cut back, 0 bases at V and 2 bases at J, with 8 bases in the middle. The germline gives CDR1 LGHNA, CDR2 YSLEER. The CDR3 has 14 amino acids. CDR3 bases: TGCGCCAGCAGCCAAGACAGGACCGCCTACGAGCAGTACGTC. As protein: CASSQDRTAYEQYV.

This chain uses TRBV7-3 with TRBJ2-1; 7 nucleotides agree with TRBD2. V lost 3 bases to trimming and J lost 7 bases; unmatched junction nucleotides: 9. Germline-derived CDR1 and CDR2 are SGHTA and FQGTGA. The CDR3 contains 15 residues. CDR3 DNA sequence: TGTGCCAGCAGCTTGCCGGGGGGAGAACGTAATGAGCAGTTCTTC. Its translation: CASSLPGGERNEQFF.

V and J are TRBV7-2 and TRBJ2-3; the D gene is possibly TRBD1 (5 bases). From germline, CDR1 is SGHTA and CDR2 FQGNSA. The CDR3 is 15 amino acids. Trimming took 6 bases from V and 4 from J, leaving 17 bases between them. The CDR3 protein is CASRQDQGIADTQYF. The CDR3 DNA reads TGTGCCAGCAGACAAGATCAGGGTATCGCAGATACGCAGTATTTT.

The sample holds a few counts of this clonotype. The chain recombines TRBV5-1 with TRBJ2-5; D unresolved. The CDR3 contains 13 residues. Germline CDR1 is SGHRS and CDR2 is YFSETQ. With 0 bases removed from V and 5 bases from J, the gap between germline ends came to 8 bases. The CDR3 reads CASSLDADETQYF. DNA for the CDR3: TGCGCCAGCAGCTTGGATGCTGACGAGACCCAGTACTTC. The entire variable domain, with the rest obtained from reference TRBV5-1 and TRBJ2-5, is as follows: KAGVTQTPRYLIKTRGQQVTLSCSPISGHRSVSWYQQTPGQGLQFLFEYFSETQRNKGNFPGRFSGRQFSNSRSEMNVSTLELGDSALYLCASSLDADETQYFGPGTRLLVL.

The sample holds a few counts of this clonotype. This sequence joins TRBV20-1 and TRBJ2-1; 8 bases match TRBD2. Losses at the gene ends were 6 bases for V and 6 bases for J; bases not matched to a gene: 10. The germline CDR1 and CDR2 sequences are DFQATT and SNEGSKA (reference sequence). This CDR3 is built from 14 residues. CDR3 DNA sequence: TGCAGTGCAACCCGGCGGGGGGCGTTCAATGAGCAGTTCTTC. It is translated as CSATRRGAFNEQFF.

In this sample, this clonotype turned up many times. This rearrangement joins TRBV7-8 to TRBJ2-3; D possibly corresponds to TRBD1 (5 bases). The CDR3 is 15 amino acids. Trimming removed 1 base from V and 0 bases from J, with 8 bases in between. Germline V CDR1 and CDR2: SGHVS, FQNEAQ. CDR3 sequence reads: CASSLEGISTDTQYF. The CDR3 DNA sequence: TGTGCCAGCAGCTTAGAGGGGATTAGCACAGATACGCAGTATTTT.

In this sample, this clonotype turned up once. CDR3 loop: CASSLEASLPGELFF. CDR3 coding DNA: TGTGCCAGCAGCTTAGAAGCTAGTCTTCCCGGGGAGCTGTTTTTT. The gene calls are TRBV7-9 and TRBJ2-2; D ambiguous. CDR1 SEHNR and CDR2 FQNEAQ come from the germline V gene (reference sequence). The V gene lost 1 base and the J gene lost 6 bases, with 12 bases spanning the gap. This CDR3 comprises 15 residues.

This clonotype appeared a few times. The gene calls are TRBV29-1 and TRBJ1-5, with 10 bases that match TRBD1. After removal of 6 bases from V and 7 bases from J, the junction contained 3 bases not matched to a gene. CDR1 and CDR2 from the germline V gene are SQVTM and ANQGSEA. CDR3 length: 12 amino acids. In DNA form, the CDR3 reads TGCAGCGTCAGGACAGGGGGACAGCCCCAGCATTTT. It codes for CSVRTGGQPQHF.

This clonotype was picked up a small number of times. This chain connects TRBV5-1 to TRBJ2-3, with 14 positions matching TRBD2. V dropped 4 bases and J dropped 8; count of bases not matched to a gene: 6. CDR1 SGHRS and CDR2 YFSETQ come from the germline V gene. This CDR3 comprises 15 residues. DNA for the CDR3: TGCGCCAGCAGCGTGACTAGCGGGGGGGCCGGTACGCAGTATTTT. Encoded protein: CASSVTSGGAGTQYF. The entire variable domain, with the rest obtained from reference TRBV5-1 and TRBJ2-3, is as follows: KAGVTQTPRYLIKTRGQQVTLSCSPISGHRSVSWYQQTPGQGLQFLFEYFSETQRNKGNFPGRFSGRQFSNSRSEMNVSTLELGDSALYLCASSVTSGGAGTQYFGPGTRLTVL.

This clonotype was detected a few times. The chain links TRBV7-9 to TRBJ1-6; D possibly corresponds to TRBD1 (5 bases). V was clipped by 5 bases and J by 9 bases, with 8 bases between them. Germline CDR1 reads SEHNR; CDR2 reads FQNEAQ (reference sequence). The CDR3 has 12 residues. The CDR3 reads CASSRGGSPLHF. The CDR3, as DNA: TGTGCCAGCAGCCGGGGGGGTTCACCCCTCCACTTT.

This clonotype was observed many times. The rearrangement joins TRBV7-6 to TRBJ2-2; TRBD2 is a possible D gene (6 bases). CDR1 is SGHVS, CDR2 FNYEAQ, per germline. Trimming shortened V by 5 bases and J by 5 bases, and 24 bases separated the two germline ends. The CDR3 consists of 18 residues. CDR3 residues: CASSTTGGGSLGTGELFF. The CDR3 DNA reads TGTGCCAGCAGCACAACCGGTGGAGGGAGCCTGGGGACCGGGGAGCTGTTTTTT.